The clone carrying this T cell receptor beta chain was recorded once. Its antigen remains unknown. TCRdb reanalysed the 5' RACE reads using MiXCR and keeps one entry per CDR3 protein. The table has about 57,000 distinct CDR3 sequences, less than 30% seen once. The length of the CDR3 is 16 residues. V gave up 9 bases and J gave up 0 bases, with 18 bases separating them. Per germline, CDR1 KGHDR and CDR2 SFDVKD. General study points: The TCR gene usage of tumor memory CD4+ T cells clustered together with blood and lymph node memory CD4+ cells and with lymph node naive CD4+ cells.

Cells sorted as Tregs were CD4+, CD25+ and CD127-/low. The rearrangement uses TRBV24-1 and TRBJ2-3; D perhaps matches TRBD2 (5 bases). Sequenced: tumor-infiltrating Tregs sorted from the breast tumor. The sequence derives from a female donor with breast cancer. The CDR3 protein is CATGPPFGDSTDTQYF. CDR3 sequence (DNA): TGTGCCACCGGCCCTCCCTTCGGGGATAGCACAGATACGCAGTATTTT.